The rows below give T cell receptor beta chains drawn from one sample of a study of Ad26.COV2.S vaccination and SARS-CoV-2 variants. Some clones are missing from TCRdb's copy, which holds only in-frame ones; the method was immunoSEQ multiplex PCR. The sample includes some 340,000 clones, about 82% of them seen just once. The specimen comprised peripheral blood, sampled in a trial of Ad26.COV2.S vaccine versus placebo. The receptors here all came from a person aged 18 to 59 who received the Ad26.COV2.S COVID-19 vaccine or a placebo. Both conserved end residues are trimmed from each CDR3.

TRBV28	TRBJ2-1	ASSTPGLAGSYNEQF
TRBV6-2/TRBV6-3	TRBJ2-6	ASSSQTGGEGDVLT
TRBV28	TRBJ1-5	ASSPQMPGLVQPQH
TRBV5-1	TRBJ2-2	ASSLGVRIQNTGELF
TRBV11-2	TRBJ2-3	ASSLDRTLRGPGTDTQY
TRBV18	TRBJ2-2	ASSPPSGGTNTGELF
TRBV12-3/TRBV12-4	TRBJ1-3	ASSMLGNTIY
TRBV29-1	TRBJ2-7	SVGLGGYEQY
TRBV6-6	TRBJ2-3	AVTPGADTQY
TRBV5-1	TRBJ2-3	ASSRRDTQY
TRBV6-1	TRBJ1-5	ASSEYSNQPQH
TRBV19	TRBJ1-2	ASTTGQGLDGYT
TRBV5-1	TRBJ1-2	ASSPGTGGEGYT
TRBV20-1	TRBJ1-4	SLMGEGLF
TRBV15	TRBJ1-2	ATSRGGTNYGYT
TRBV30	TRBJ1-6	AWSVLGRNSPLH
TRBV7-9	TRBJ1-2	ASSFTGGGVGYT
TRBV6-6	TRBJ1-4	ASSYSGEGTNEKLF
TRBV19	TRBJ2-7	ASSIARGNYEQY
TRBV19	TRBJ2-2	ASSPGGAGELF
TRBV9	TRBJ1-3	ASKSSGNTIY
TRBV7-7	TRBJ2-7	ASSPAGRSYEQY
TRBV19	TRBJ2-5	ASSILGETQY
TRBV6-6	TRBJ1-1	ASSYEDGRYTEAF
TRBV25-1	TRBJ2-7	ASSDTSGTYEQY
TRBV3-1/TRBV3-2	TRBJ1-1	ASSFHQRGLLNTEAF
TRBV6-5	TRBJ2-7	ASSYSRGQGAGEQY
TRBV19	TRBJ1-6	ASSIDGTVNSPLH
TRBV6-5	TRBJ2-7	ASSYRQLTGAYEQY
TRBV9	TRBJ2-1	ASSISVGGREQF
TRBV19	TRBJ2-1	ASRRSGTSVNNEQF
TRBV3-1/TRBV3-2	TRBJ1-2	ASSPGTGSPNYGYT
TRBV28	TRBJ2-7	ASSWGQWRGGRSYEQY
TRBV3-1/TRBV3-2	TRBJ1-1	ASSARTRGAF
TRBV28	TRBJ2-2	ASSFPPRLAPNTGELF
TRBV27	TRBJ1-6	ASSFRGEGKSPLH
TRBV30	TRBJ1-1	AWSLGGTEAF
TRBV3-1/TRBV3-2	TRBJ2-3	ASSQKGTGLAGGRYTDTQY
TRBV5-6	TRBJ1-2	ASTWDRAHYGYT
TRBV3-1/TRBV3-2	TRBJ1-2	ASRYSGDYGYT
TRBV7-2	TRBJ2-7	ASSPTGSSYEQY
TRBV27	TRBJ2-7	ASSSGTLYEQY
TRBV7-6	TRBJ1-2	ASSLVGTGANYGYT
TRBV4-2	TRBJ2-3	ASSQVTSGGSDTQY
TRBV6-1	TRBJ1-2	ASSEGDPFYGYT
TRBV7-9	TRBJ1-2	ASSLGARFYGYT
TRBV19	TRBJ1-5	ASSNRQGRQPQH
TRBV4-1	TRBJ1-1	ASSHKSLPLTELNTEAF
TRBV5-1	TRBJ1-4	ASSLDLARGSSATNEKLF
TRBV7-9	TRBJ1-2	ASSRFEEIPNYGYT
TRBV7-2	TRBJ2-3	ASSSNEQVDTQY
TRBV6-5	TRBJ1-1	ASRDTGVTEAF